Below, 19 T cell receptor beta chains from the same sample are listed, as sequenced in a study of metastatic and nonmetastatic thyroid tumors. None of the patients had undergone any treatment ahead of thyroid surgery. TCRdb re-called clones from the PCR reads using MiXCR. The table includes about 21,000 clones, 25% to 35% detected once. The sample was tumor tissue. Receptors were obtained from a female donor with papillary thyroid cancer or a benign thyroid nodule (not recorded which). Some clones in this sample may be carry-over from other donors' samples.

Within the sample, this clone is medium-sized. This chain links TRBV6-1 with TRBJ2-3, with D perhaps given as TRBD1 or TRBD2 (5 bases each). Germline V gives CDR1 MNHNS, CDR2 SASEGT. The CDR3 is made up of 14 amino acids. Trimming pared 7 bases from V and 2 bases from J, leaving 13 bases between. The CDR3 is CASKTEGHTDTQYF. CDR3 coding DNA: TGTGCCAGCAAGACTGAGGGGCACACAGATACGCAGTATTTT.

The genes are TRBV30 and TRBJ2-1, with D perhaps matching TRBD1 (7 bases). V lost 2 bases and J 6 bases, leaving 14 bases between the germline ends. Germline lookup yields CDR1 GTSNPN and CDR2 SVGIG (reference sequence). The CDR3 runs 14 residues. The CDR3 sequence: CAWSWGAGGNEQFF. The CDR3 nucleotides read TGTGCCTGGAGTTGGGGGGCAGGGGGCAATGAGCAGTTCTTC.

This clone was detected only once. The genes are TRBV7-2 and TRBJ1-2, with D unclear. The CDR3 consists of 13 residues. CDR1 is SGHTA and CDR2 is FQGNSA in the germline V gene. V dropped 5 bases and J dropped 7 bases, with 14 bases sitting between them. Here the CDR3 reads CASSRPETFGYTF. CDR3 in DNA: TGTGCCAGCAGCCGACCGGAGACCTTTGGCTACACCTTC.

The count of this clone is one. The chain joins TRBV4-1 to TRBJ2-7, with TRBD2 matching 9 bases. The V and J ends lost 1 base and 0 bases, in that order; junction bases with no gene match: 1. The CDR3 spans 15 residues. Per the germline V gene, CDR1 is MGHRA and CDR2 is YSYEKL. As DNA, the CDR3 is TGCGCCAGCAGCCAAGGACTAGCGGACTCCTACGAGCAGTACTTC. Its translation is CASSQGLADSYEQYF.

This clone appeared many times. The chain joins TRBV5-4 to TRBJ2-7; perhaps TRBD2 as D (5 bases). The germline gives CDR1 SGHNT, CDR2 YYREEE (reference sequence). Trimming removed 4 bases at V and 5 bases at J, with 13 bases between. The CDR3 consists of 13 residues. The CDR3 bases are TGTGCCAGCAGCCGTCTCATGAGGGACGAGCAGTACTTC. As protein: CASSRLMRDEQYF. The variable domain in full, completed from reference TRBV5-4 and TRBJ2-7, reads ETGVTQSPTHLIKTRGQQVTLRCSSQSGHNTVSWYQQALGQGPQFIFQYYREEENGRGNFPPRFSGLQFPNYSSELNVNALELDDSALYLCASSRLMRDEQYFGPGTRLTVT.

This clone was detected many times. The chain has TRBV19 and TRBJ2-7; tentatively, D is TRBD1 or TRBD2 (5 bases each). Germline assignment: CDR1 LNHDA and CDR2 SQIVND (reference sequence). V shed 10 bases and J shed 3 bases, with 19 bases lying between them. The CDR3 runs to 14 residues. The DNA of the CDR3 is TGTGCCACCTCGGGACCGATTCTATACTACGAGCAGTACTTC. Its translation: CATSGPILYYEQYF.

This clone was seen at least ten times. V usage is TRBV5-1 and J usage is TRBJ1-3, with D unclear. CDR1 and CDR2 from the germline V gene are SGHRS and YFSETQ. Trimming shortened V by 0 bases and J by 0 bases, and 7 bases separated the two germline ends. This CDR3 has 15 residues. CDR3 region: CASSLGDISGNTIYF. The CDR3 bases are TGCGCCAGCAGCTTGGGCGACATCTCTGGAAACACCATATATTTT.

The chain combines TRBV28 with TRBJ2-7; D not certain. The CDR3 is 14 amino acids. The germline V and J ends were trimmed by 6 bases and 4 bases, with 16 bases remaining between them. The germline gives CDR1 MDHEN, CDR2 SYDVKM. The CDR3 DNA is TGTGCCAGCAGCCCATCGGGCGGTGAGTACGAGCAGTACTTC. Translated: CASSPSGGEYEQYF.

In its sample, this clone was seen a few times. The gene calls are TRBV19 and TRBJ1-2, with TRBD1 matching over 7 bases. The CDR3 spans 14 residues. Germline assignment: CDR1 LNHDA and CDR2 SQIVND (reference sequence). The junction had 7 bases not matched to a gene; V was cut back by 6 bases and J by 3 bases. The CDR3 here is CASRAQGLDYGYTF. In nucleotides, the CDR3 is TGTGCCAGTAGGGCACAGGGGTTGGACTATGGCTACACCTTC.

This clone was counted at least ten times. J is TRBJ2-2 and V is TRBV20-1, with D possibly TRBD2 on 5 matching bases. The germline CDR1 and CDR2 sequences are DFQATT and SNEGSKA (reference sequence). This CDR3 comprises 14 residues. Deletions cut 3 bases from V and 0 bases from J, with 8 bases between. CDR3 bases: TGCAGTGCTAGCGGAGGCGCGAACACCGGGGAGCTGTTTTTT. This codes for CSASGGANTGELFF.

The chain has TRBV11-2 and TRBJ2-2; TRBD2 matches at 14 bases. The CDR3 spans 17 residues. V was clipped by 4 bases and J by 7 bases; unmatched bases: 8. Germline CDR1 is SGHAT and CDR2 is FQNNGV. The CDR3 DNA is TGTGCCAGCAGCTCACAGACTAGCGGGAGGGCGAGCGGGGAGCTGTTTTTT. Encoded protein: CASSSQTSGRASGELFF.

This clone was counted many times. This chain joins TRBV29-1 and TRBJ2-3; 8 nucleotides align to TRBD1. Germline trimming cut 8 bases from V and 5 bases from J; bases unmatched to any gene: 9. Germline values: CDR1 SQVTM, CDR2 ANQGSEA. The CDR3 covers 13 residues. The CDR3 region is CSSRQGAGDTQYF. The CDR3 coding sequence is TGCAGCAGCCGTCAGGGGGCCGGAGATACGCAGTATTTT.

This clone was seen at least ten times. In the same sample, other DNA sequences code for this CDR3. V is TRBV5-1 and J is TRBJ2-3; D may be TRBD2 (5 bases). The ends were cut back, 3 bases at V and 0 bases at J, with 11 bases in the middle. The CDR3 consists of 15 residues. Germline CDR1 reads SGHRS; CDR2 reads YFSETQ. For the CDR3, the DNA is TGCGCCAGCAGCTGGACTCCGGGGAGCACAGATACGCAGTATTTT. Amino acids: CASSWTPGSTDTQYF.

This clone was picked up many times. This chain uses TRBV12-3 or TRBV12-4 with TRBJ2-1, with a weak D call TRBD1 (5 bases). CDR3 length equals 14 residues. Trimming stripped 0 bases from V and 8 bases from J, with 11 bases between. CDR3 region: CASSLAQRGDEQFF. The CDR3 nucleotides read TGTGCCAGCAGTTTAGCACAAAGGGGCGATGAGCAGTTCTTC.

This clone was recorded many times. The junction differs from germline at one of its ends, possibly a read error. V is TRBV20-1 and J is TRBJ1-1; TRBD1 agrees at 7 bases. The germline CDR1 and CDR2 sequences are DFQATT and SNEGSKA (reference sequence). This CDR3 spans 13 amino acids. CDR3 sequence: CSASDDRVTEALF. CDR3 bases: TGCAGTGCTAGTGACGACAGGGTCACTGAAGCTCTCTTT.

The J gene is TRBJ1-5, the V gene TRBV30, with a possible D match to TRBD1 (6 bases). Germline assignment: CDR1 GTSNPN and CDR2 SVGIG (reference sequence). V gave up 4 bases and J gave up 5 bases, with 24 bases separating them. CDR3 size: 17 residues. CDR3 coding DNA: TGTGCCTGGACCCCGCCGAGGGGGGCAGCTAGAGATCAGCCCCAGCATTTT. This encodes CAWTPPRGAARDQPQHF.

This clone was observed a handful of times. A junction boundary mismatches the germline segment, possibly from a read error. V gene TRBV6-1 combines with J gene TRBJ2-3; D may be TRBD1 (6 bases). Germline V gene sequence: CDR1 MNHNS, CDR2 SASEGT. CDR3 size: 14 residues. CDR3 residues: CASIEITGPYGSIF. The CDR3, as DNA: TGTGCCAGCATTGAAATAACAGGGCCCTATGGTAGTATTTTT.

In its sample, this clone was seen once. The V and J genes are TRBV20-1 and TRBJ2-6, with D unclear. Trimming took off 2 bases at V and 0 bases at J, with 20 bases between the two ends. Germline CDR1 is DFQATT and CDR2 is SNEGSKA (reference sequence). This CDR3 has 19 amino acids. The chain's CDR3 is CSARPPPPRTTSGANVLTF. The CDR3 bases are TGCAGTGCTAGACCGCCCCCACCTAGGACCACCTCTGGGGCCAACGTCCTGACTTTC.

The chain combines TRBV3-1 with TRBJ2-3, with D perhaps assigned TRBD1 or TRBD2 (5 bases each). V was clipped by 1 base and J by 7 bases, with 9 bases between them. CDR1 is LGHDT, CDR2 YNNKEL, per germline (reference sequence). The CDR3 contains 13 residues. The CDR3 nucleotides are TGTGCCAGCAGCCAAGGGGACGAGTATACGCAGTATTTT. This encodes CASSQGDEYTQYF.